Listed here are 11 T cell receptor beta chains from one sample, sequenced in a study of blood T cell repertoires in COVID-19. The assay was immunoSEQ multiplex PCR, and TCRdb's table has in-frame clones only and misses some. The sample consists of 140,000 to 150,000 clones, around 73% of them appearing once. The sequenced sample consisted of PBMCs or T cells enriched from blood (not recorded which). The origin of the receptors is a woman aged 45-60 years who had recovered from COVID-19.

J is TRBJ2-7 and V is TRBV2; 7 positions match TRBD1. The CDR3 spans 14 residues. V trimming: 8 bases; J trimming: 5 bases; junction bases outside the gene matches: 12. Germline CDR1 reads SNHLY; CDR2 reads FYNNEI. The CDR3 sequence is CASARRMTGNEQYF. The CDR3 DNA reads as TGTGCCAGCGCCCGGCGTATGACAGGGAACGAGCAGTACTTC.

J is TRBJ2-6 and V is TRBV13, with D maybe TRBD1 (6 bases). Germline CDR1 and CDR2: PRHDT and FYEKMQ (reference sequence). With 3 bases removed from V and 4 bases from J, the gap between germline ends came to 19 bases. This CDR3 region has 18 residues. The CDR3 nucleotides are TGTGCCAGCAGCTTCGGTCGGACAGTCCTTGCCGGGGCCAACGTCCTGACTTTC. Its translation: CASSFGRTVLAGANVLTF. Complete variable domain (other parts from reference TRBV13 and TRBJ2-6): AAGVIQSPRHLIKEKRETATLKCYPIPRHDTVYWYQQGPGQDPQFLISFYEKMQSDKGSIPDRFSAQQFSDYHSELNMSSLELGDSALYFCASSFGRTVLAGANVLTFGAGSRLTVL.

The chain recombines TRBV9 with TRBJ2-2; D not certain. Germline assignment: CDR1 SGDLS and CDR2 YYNGEE. The CDR3 runs 12 residues. The V and J ends lost 9 bases and 5 bases respectively, with 11 bases between them. The CDR3 DNA reads TGTGCCACCACTACTAAAACCGGGGAGCTGTTTTTT. Amino acid sequence: CATTTKTGELFF.

This chain links TRBV11-3 with TRBJ2-1, with 7 bases lining up with TRBD2. V gave up 1 base and J gave up 7 bases; unmatched junction bases: 4. Germline-derived CDR1 and CDR2 are SGHNT and YENEEA. CDR3 length: 14 amino acids. For the CDR3, the DNA is TGTGCCAGCAGCTTAGGCGGACTAGGTAATGAGCAGTTCTTC. Translated, it gives CASSLGGLGNEQFF.

This clone was counted a few times. The CDR3 DNA is TGTGCCAGCAGCTTGGCCATGGCAGGGGGCTTGTACGAGCAGTACTTC. Protein: CASSLAMAGGLYEQYF. The chain joins TRBV5-5 to TRBJ2-7; TRBD1 matches at 8 bases. The CDR3 length is 16 residues. The V gene's germline CDR1 is SGHKS and CDR2 YYEKEE (reference sequence). Losses at the gene ends were 0 bases for V and 4 bases for J; bases not matched to a gene: 9.

This chain uses TRBV5-1 with TRBJ2-5; TRBD1 is a possible D gene (5 bases). The germline V and J ends were trimmed by 6 bases and 2 bases, with 14 bases remaining between them. Germline CDR1 and CDR2: SGHRS and YFSETQ. The CDR3 contains 14 residues. The CDR3 nucleotides are TGCGCCAGCACCCCACGACAGCAGCAAGAGACCCAGTACTTC. Encoded protein: CASTPRQQQETQYF.

The chain couples TRBV13 to TRBJ2-1; 7 nucleotides match TRBD2. V was pared by 5 bases and J by 8 bases, with 12 bases of the junction left unmatched. There are 15 residues in the CDR3. Germline V gene lookup returns CDR1 PRHDT and CDR2 FYEKMQ (reference sequence). CDR3 loop: CASSPAGRGRYEQFF. For the CDR3, the DNA is TGTGCCAGCAGCCCGGCCGGGCGGGGGAGGTATGAGCAGTTCTTC.

The chain has TRBV10-2 and TRBJ2-2, with D hard to call. Looked up from germline, CDR1 is WSHSY and CDR2 is SAAADI. The CDR3 is 14 residues long. Trimming stripped 0 bases from V and 6 bases from J, with 8 bases between. The CDR3 protein is CASSESHLAGELFF. CDR3 nucleotides: TGCGCCAGCAGTGAGTCCCACCTAGCCGGGGAGCTGTTTTTT.

J is TRBJ2-5 and V is TRBV6-4, with 10 bases lining up with TRBD2. The CDR3 runs to 15 residues. V trimming: 3 bases; J trimming: 1 base; junction bases outside the gene matches: 2. Germline lookup yields CDR1 MRHNA and CDR2 SNTAGT. Written as DNA, the CDR3 is TGTGCCAGCAGTGAAGTAGCGGGGGGCCAAGAGACCCAGTACTTC. This encodes CASSEVAGGQETQYF.

The J gene is TRBJ2-3, the V gene TRBV5-1; 12 bases align to TRBD2. This CDR3 is 16 amino acids long. Trimming removed 5 bases from V and 0 bases from J; junction bases left unmatched: 4. Germline V gene sequence: CDR1 SGHRS, CDR2 YFSETQ. This CDR3 is CASRDLAGGSTDTQYF. The CDR3 DNA reads TGCGCCAGCAGGGACCTAGCGGGGGGGAGCACAGATACGCAGTATTTT.

The chain uses TRBV5-4 and TRBJ2-1, with TRBD1 matching 9 bases. Germline lookup yields CDR1 SGHNT and CDR2 YYREEE (reference sequence). The CDR3 runs to 15 residues. The junction had 6 bases not matched to a gene; V was cut back by 4 bases and J by 4 bases. The CDR3 coding sequence is TGTGCCAGCAGCCGACGGGACAGGGCTTACAATGAGCAGTTCTTC. Protein: CASSRRDRAYNEQFF.